This TCR beta chain stems from a study of OX40 agonist ivuxolimab in advanced cancers. Study-level background: Patients' therapy was ivuxolimab, an antibody that acts as an agonist of OX40 (CD134).

The J segment lost 3 bases and the V segment lost 4 bases, leaving 9 bases of the junction unmatched. The CDR3 length is 15 residues. CDR1 is MNHEY, CDR2 SMNVEV, per germline (reference sequence). Cycle 7 day 1, cycle 4 day 1, and baseline were the timepoints at which blood was sampled. Profiled with immunoSEQ multiplex PCR; TCRdb holds only in-frame clones, not every one. The sample holds about 19,000 clones, about 92% seen once. The starting material was CD4+ or CD8+ T cells sorted from blood, obtained in a trial of the OX40 agonist ivuxolimab. This receptor was taken from an adult with an advanced solid tumor such as melanoma, head and neck, liver or kidney cancer. The J gene is TRBJ2-7, the V gene TRBV27; 7 bases map to TRBD2. The CDR3 nucleotides read TGTGCCAGCAGTTCCCCCGCTAGCGGACGCTACGAGCAGTACTTC. Its translation is CASSSPASGRYEQYF.